This T cell receptor (beta chain) was documented in a study of blood T cell repertoires in COVID-19 (dated by TCRdb to the early 2020s). General notes on the study: The collaborator samples originated in the United States, Italy and Spain and spanned the acute and convalescent phases of COVID-19. The samples were drawn from the first 160 participants of the ongoing ImmuneRACE study and from 950 to 1,500 subjects provided by 6 global collaborators. The prospective study material was composed of cDNA or gDNA derived from T cells, B-cell-depleted T cells, or PBMCs. Deeply sampled blood TCRbeta repertoires from subjects exposed to, actively infected with, or recovered from COVID-19 were included in the dataset. The repertoires were made available in a free public database intended to serve as a resource for research on the immune response to SARS-CoV-2. Where available, HLA class I and class II types were taken from metadata supplied by the sample provider and were not determined by assay-based typing. Sample metadata almost always included a de-identified subject ID, COVID-19 status, age in years and sex. The full study reports these points: The quantity of clinical and demographic metadata differed by source and by participant and was supplied without curation.

In the prospective study, participants were about 18 to 95 years old, resided in 25 or so geographic areas of the United States, and were enrolled through a virtual design. In the prospective study, participants were assigned to cohorts based on the clinical history participants reported in a screening survey and a study questionnaire. ImmuneRACE Cohort 3 recovered participants were defined by two consecutive negative NP/OP PCR tests, healthcare professional clearance, or symptom resolution. Mobile phlebotomists in the prospective study collected whole blood, serum and a nasopharyngeal or oropharyngeal swab from every participant. Additional blood draws and questionnaires over a 2-month period could optionally be provided by prospective study participants. Prospective study blood samples were shipped either frozen or at room temperature before DNA extraction. This clone was seen more than once but under ten times. Its specific antigen is unknown. No base qualities exist here, and no much larger clone lies one base off it.

TCRbeta CDR3 regions were amplified from genomic DNA using the immunoSEQ Assay, a bias-controlled multiplex PCR. Under the source paper's analysis protocol: Within the assay, amplification of reference gene primers was used to estimate how many nucleated cells each sample contained. To quantify the absolute abundance of each unique TCRbeta CDR3 rearrangement, sequence reads were collapsed and filtered. For each sample, productive Simpson clonality was calculated as the square root of Simpson's diversity index across productive rearrangements. Entries here come from immuneACCESS through TCRdb and include only in-frame sequences with V and J called. Some clones fail to appear in such tables; in the studies checked, an unresolved V gene covers under half of the shortfall, and the cause of the remainder is unknown. For V, J and clone size, that table is used; D and trimming come from the DNA. In all, the sample holds 300,000 to 400,000 clones, and more than 70% of those were seen once. Of the sample, more than 1% is held by the ten largest clones.

The clonotype comes from a woman under 30 who had recovered from COVID-19. The sequencing input was PBMCs or T cells enriched from blood (not recorded which).

In nucleotides, the sequence is TGTGCCAGCAGTTTCAAGGACAGAAGCTCTGGGGCCAACGTCCTGACTTTC. Its protein reads: CASSFKDRSSGANVLTF. The sequence is built from TRBV6-4 and TRBJ2-6, with TRBD1 as a weak D call on 6 bases. Its CDR3 holds 17 amino acids, cysteine through phenylalanine. The DNA shown is the 51-base CDR3, in frame from base 1. The germline V gene encodes CDR1 MRHNA and CDR2 SNTAGT. The junction shows trimming of 5 bases on V and 0 bases on J, plus 14 bases between the germline ends.